This TCR beta chain was identified in a study of T cell repertoires in cytomegalovirus infection (dated by TCRdb to between 2019 and 2020). Describing the broader study: Peptide stimulations targeted recently identified HLA-C-restricted CMV epitopes, whose presentation resists viral immunomodulation, together with well-studied HLA-B-restricted epitopes. Because public TCR beta signatures pointed to carriage of CMV infection together with the matching HLA type, the HLA type of each donor mattered for the analysis.

The CDR3 runs 14 residues from the cysteine to the phenylalanine. Here the CDR3 DNA is all that survives: 42 bases in frame from base 1. Relative to germline, V is missing 6 bases and J is missing 5 bases, with 5 bases of the junction outside any gene match. Sequences MNHEY (CDR1) and SVGEGT (CDR2) are obtained from the germline V gene. What the research found in general, with its limitations: The ex vivo response was dominated by HLA-C-restricted CMV-specific TCR beta clonotypes, which also provided the single most frequent clonotype in two of eight donors. Carriers of CMV infection plus the relevant HLA type were discriminated by the cumulative frequency of public TCR beta family members in the study cohort and in an independent approximately 400-donor cohort.

Concerning this clonotype: This clone's antigen is unknown. No much larger clonotype is one base removed from it; base qualities were not supplied.

The sequencer was an Illumina HiSeq 1500. TCRdb took the public reads, trimmed them with fastp at Q25, ran MiXCR for clone calling and kept in-frame beta chains. CDR3 protein duplicates are merged, each entry listing the most common genes and DNA. Here the sample has 340,000 or so distinct CDR3 sequences; around a quarter occur a single time. The ten largest clones add up to 13% of the sample. The treatment or condition label, as the study defines it: in vitro stimulation with specific CMV peptide epitopes to enrich CMV-specific T cells. Sample: cultured PBMCs, taken from culture after CMV antigen stimulation. The sequence links TRBV6-2 or TRBV6-3 to TRBJ2-1, and TRBD2 aligns with 9 junction nucleotides. The clonotype was recovered from a human donor in good health (CMV status not recorded). Some clones in this sample may be carry-over from other donors' samples. The nucleotides read TGTGCCAGCAGCCGAGCTAGCGGGAACAATGAGCAGTTCTTC. Translation gives CASSRASGNNEQFF.